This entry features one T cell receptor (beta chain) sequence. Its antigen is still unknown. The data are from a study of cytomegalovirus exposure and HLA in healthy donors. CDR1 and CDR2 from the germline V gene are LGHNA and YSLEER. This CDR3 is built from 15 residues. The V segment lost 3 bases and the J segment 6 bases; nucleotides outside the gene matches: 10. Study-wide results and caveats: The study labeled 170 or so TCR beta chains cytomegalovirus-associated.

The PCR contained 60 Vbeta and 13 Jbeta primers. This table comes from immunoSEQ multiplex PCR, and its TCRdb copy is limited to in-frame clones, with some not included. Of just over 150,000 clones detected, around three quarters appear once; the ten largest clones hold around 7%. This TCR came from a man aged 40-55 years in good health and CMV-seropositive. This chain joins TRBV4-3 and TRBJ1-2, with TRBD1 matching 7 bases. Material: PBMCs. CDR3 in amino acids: CASSQGRQGGDGYTF. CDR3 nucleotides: TGCGCCAGCAGCCAGGGACGACAGGGAGGAGATGGCTACACCTTC.